These 27 T cell receptor beta chains were sequenced from one sample in a study of cytomegalovirus exposure and HLA in healthy donors. Primers for the PCR totalled 60 Vbeta and 13 Jbeta. TCRdb's copy holds only in-frame clones and misses some; the assay was immunoSEQ multiplex PCR. The data contain 150,000 to 200,000 clones, around 75% of them seen just once; the ten biggest clones take up around 1.6%. The sequencing input was PBMCs. The source of these receptors is a woman in her forties or fifties in good health and CMV-seronegative.

This clone was counted many times. This chain links TRBV6-1 with TRBJ1-4; D gene unclear. Trimming removed 5 bases at V and 3 bases at J, with 10 bases between. CDR1 MNHNS and CDR2 SASEGT come from the germline V gene. This CDR3 spans 14 amino acids. The CDR3 region is CASSKRDANEKLFF. The DNA of the CDR3 is TGTGCCAGCAGTAAGAGGGATGCTAATGAAAAACTGTTTTTT.

In DNA form, the CDR3 reads TGTGCCAGCAGCCCAATACTCCGGGAGCAGGGAAACACCATATATTTT. The encoded protein is CASSPILREQGNTIYF. This sequence joins TRBV7-6 and TRBJ1-3; D unresolved. CDR3 size: 16 residues. V lost 5 bases and J lost 4, with 18 bases in between. Per germline, CDR1 SGHVS and CDR2 FNYEAQ.

The gene calls are TRBV29-1 and TRBJ2-1, with unresolved D. The germline V gene has CDR1 SQVTM and CDR2 ANQGSEA. The germline V and J ends were trimmed by 4 bases and 8 bases, with 12 bases remaining between them. CDR3 length: 12 amino acids. CDR3 nucleotide sequence: TGCAGCGTTGGTGACATATATTATGAGCAGTTCTTC. It encodes CSVGDIYYEQFF.

The chain recombines TRBV9 with TRBJ1-2; TRBD1 is a possible D gene (6 bases). The V end was cut by 0 bases, the J end by 7 bases, with 16 bases between. Germline CDR1 reads SGDLS; CDR2 reads YYNGEE. The CDR3 length is 15 residues. The DNA of the CDR3 is TGTGCCAGCAGCGTAGTAGGCAAGGGGGACCCTGGCTACACCTTC. Amino acid sequence: CASSVVGKGDPGYTF.

The gene calls are TRBV5-1 and TRBJ1-6; no reliable D call. The V gene lost 0 bases and the J gene lost 0 bases, with 10 bases spanning the gap. Germline V CDR1 and CDR2: SGHRS, YFSETQ. The CDR3 is 17 amino acids. The CDR3 coding sequence is TGCGCCAGCAGCTTGGAAGACGGGAGCTCCTATAATTCACCCCTCCACTTT. Protein: CASSLEDGSSYNSPLHF.

J is TRBJ2-7 and V is TRBV27, with TRBD2 matching over 12 bases. Germline V gene sequence: CDR1 MNHEY, CDR2 SMNVEV (reference sequence). The CDR3 extends over 16 amino acids. V was pared by 4 bases and J by 6 bases, with 10 bases of the junction left unmatched. As DNA, the CDR3 is TGTGCCAGCAGTTCCCGGACTAGCGGGATCCATTCCGAGCAGTACTTC. Its protein product is CASSSRTSGIHSEQYF.

This chain joins TRBV11-3 and TRBJ2-3, with 7 nucleotides matching TRBD2. V shed 3 bases and J 0 bases; nucleotides not matched to a gene: 3. This CDR3 has 15 residues. Germline V gene sequence: CDR1 SGHNT, CDR2 YENEEA. This CDR3 reads CASSFSSGSTDTQYF. The CDR3 nucleotides read TGTGCCAGCAGCTTTTCTAGCGGTAGCACAGATACGCAGTATTTT.

The chain has TRBV2 and TRBJ2-7; 12 bases are a match to TRBD2. With 6 bases clipped from V and 12 bases from J, the junction kept 12 bases outside the gene matches. Germline V gene data show CDR1 as SNHLY and CDR2 as FYNNEI. This CDR3 region has 14 residues. DNA of the CDR3: TGTGCCAGCAGACCGGGACTAGCGGGCTCCCGCAGGTACTTC. Amino acid sequence: CASRPGLAGSRRYF.

This clone is a singleton in its sample. At one of its ends the junction is not consistent with the germline gene, which may arise from a read error. This same CDR3 is encoded by further DNA sequences in the sample. The chain joins TRBV6-4 to TRBJ1-4; TRBD1 aligns across 8 bases. CDR1 and CDR2 (germline): MRHNA, SNTAGT. The CDR3 has 15 residues. In DNA form, the CDR3 reads TGTGCCAGCAGTGACTCAGCAGGGGGCCATGAAAAATTGTTTTTT. Its protein is CASSDSAGGHEKLFF.

The V call is TRBV19, the J call TRBJ2-1; no reliable D call. The V end lost 1 base, the J end lost 5 bases, and 9 bases lay between the germline ends. Germline-derived CDR1 and CDR2 are LNHDA and SQIVND (reference sequence). The CDR3 runs to 14 residues. CDR3 amino acids: CASSIVMPNNEQFF. In DNA form, the CDR3 reads TGTGCCAGTAGTATAGTGATGCCTAACAATGAGCAGTTCTTC.

The V and J genes are TRBV11-3 and TRBJ1-2; perhaps TRBD1 as D (6 bases). The CDR3 runs to 16 residues. Germline assignment: CDR1 SGHNT and CDR2 YENEEA. The germline V and J ends were trimmed by 10 bases and 4 bases, with 25 bases remaining between them. The CDR3, as DNA: TGTGCCAACTATAGGTTCGGGACACCGAGGCGCTATGGCTACACCTTC. Its translation is CANYRFGTPRRYGYTF.

This clone has more than one count but fewer than ten. The V call is TRBV19, the J call TRBJ1-2; 9 nucleotides align to TRBD1. This CDR3 has 15 amino acids. J gave up 4 bases and V 5 bases, and 8 bases lay outside the gene matches. The germline V gene has CDR1 LNHDA and CDR2 SQIVND (reference sequence). The CDR3 loop is CASSFSHRGLYGYTF. DNA for the CDR3: TGTGCCAGTAGTTTCTCTCACAGGGGGCTCTATGGCTACACCTTC.

The rearrangement links TRBV11-1 to TRBJ2-1; 12 bases are a match to TRBD2. The V and J ends lost 2 bases and 8 bases, in that order; junction bases with no gene match: 10. CDR1 SGHAT and CDR2 FQDESV come from the germline V gene (reference sequence). The CDR3 runs to 17 residues. The CDR3 coding sequence is TGTGCCAGCAGCTTACCTAGCGGGAGGGCCGGGGCAGATGAGCAGTTCTTC. Translation: CASSLPSGRAGADEQFF.

This clone was found once. V gene TRBV5-1 combines with J gene TRBJ1-3, with D unclear. V dropped 1 base and J dropped 0 bases, with 8 bases sitting between them. CDR1 SGHRS and CDR2 YFSETQ come from the germline V gene. This CDR3 has 15 amino acids. CDR3 protein: CASSLSEFSGNTIYF. DNA of the CDR3: TGCGCCAGCAGCTTGTCTGAGTTCTCTGGAAACACCATATATTTT.

This sequence joins TRBV11-2 and TRBJ2-7; D possibly corresponds to TRBD2 (6 bases). Trimming removed 5 bases from V and 4 bases from J, with 18 bases in between. Looked up from germline, CDR1 is SGHAT and CDR2 is FQNNGV. CDR3 length equals 15 residues. In DNA, the CDR3 is TGTGCCAGCAGCCCCGGGTACCGGAGGGTTTACGAGCAGTACTTC. Translating gives CASSPGYRRVYEQYF.

This chain links TRBV28 with TRBJ1-1, with D possibly matching TRBD1 (6 bases). Trimming took 2 bases from V and 4 from J, leaving 20 bases between them. CDR1 and CDR2 from the germline V gene are MDHEN and SYDVKM. The CDR3 spans 17 residues. The CDR3 DNA follows: TGTGCCAGCAGTTTACCCCCGACAGGACCCCAGGGCACTGAAGCTTTCTTT. It specifies CASSLPPTGPQGTEAFF.

This chain uses TRBV2 with TRBJ2-2; TRBD2 aligns across 13 bases. V shed 5 bases, J shed 5 bases, and the junction held 8 bases outside the gene matches. Germline CDR1 SNHLY, CDR2 FYNNEI. The CDR3 loop spans 17 amino acids. The CDR3: CASSPGLAGPRTGELFF. The CDR3 DNA reads as TGTGCCAGCAGTCCGGGACTAGCGGGGCCTAGAACCGGGGAGCTGTTTTTT. Based on the CDR3 plus reference TRBV2 and TRBJ2-2, the full variable domain is EPEVTQTPSHQVTQMGQEVILRCVPISNHLYFYWYRQILGQKVEFLVSFYNNEISEKSEIFDDQFSVERPDGSNFTLKIRSTKLEDSAMYFCASSPGLAGPRTGELFFGEGSRLTVL.

V usage is TRBV30 and J usage is TRBJ2-2; 10 nucleotides match TRBD1. The length of the CDR3 is 15 residues. Germline CDR1 reads GTSNPN; CDR2 reads SVGIG (reference sequence). Losses at the gene ends were 3 bases for V and 1 base for J; bases not matched to a gene: 2. CDR3 protein: CAWSRDRGNTGELFF. The CDR3, as DNA: TGTGCCTGGAGCCGGGACAGGGGGAACACCGGGGAGCTGTTTTTT.

The chain recombines TRBV7-9 with TRBJ1-5, with 7 bases fitting TRBD1. Germline CDR1 and CDR2: SEHNR and FQNEAQ (reference sequence). The CDR3 runs 15 residues. Losses at the gene ends were 5 bases for V and 2 bases for J; bases not matched to a gene: 6. The DNA of the CDR3 is TGTGCCAGCAGCCGAACCGGGACAGGCAATCAGCCCCAGCATTTT. The encoded protein is CASSRTGTGNQPQHF.

About this clone: One end of the junction does not line up with germline, which may come from a read error. The rearrangement joins TRBV6-4 to TRBJ2-1; possible D gene TRBD1, 6 bases. This CDR3 contains 15 residues. Germline V gene lookup returns CDR1 MRHNA and CDR2 SNTAGT. The CDR3 DNA reads TGTGCCAGCAGTGAAGAGGGGACACAGTACAACGAGCAGTTCTTC. Encoded protein: CASSEEGTQYNEQFF.

V and J are TRBV6-1 and TRBJ1-2; possible D gene TRBD1, 5 bases. The germline gives CDR1 MNHNS, CDR2 SASEGT. Between the trimmed V and J ends, which lost 11 bases and 6 bases, there was a span of 22 bases. The CDR3 is 14 residues long. The CDR3 is CAGADKGRTHGYTF. The CDR3 bases are TGTGCCGGAGCCGACAAGGGGAGGACGCATGGCTACACCTTC.

This chain uses TRBV6-5 with TRBJ1-4; tentatively, D is TRBD1 (6 bases). Germline V CDR1 and CDR2: MNHEY, SVGAGI. The CDR3 is 14 amino acids. Trimming pared 4 bases from V and 6 bases from J, leaving 12 bases between. CDR3 protein: CASSLQGSDEKLFF. The CDR3 DNA is TGTGCCAGCAGTTTACAGGGTTCCGATGAAAAACTGTTTTTT.

V usage is TRBV5-1 and J usage is TRBJ2-5, with 8 bases lining up with TRBD2. The trim removed 6 bases at V and 1 base at J, leaving 11 bases unmatched. The germline V gene encodes CDR1 SGHRS and CDR2 YFSETQ. The CDR3 runs 16 residues. CDR3 sequence (DNA): TGCGCCAGCACTCGCCTAGCGGGCGGGGCCCAAGAGACCCAGTACTTC. This translates into CASTRLAGGAQETQYF.

DNA of the CDR3: TGCACCAGCAGCCAAACTGCTAGCGGGGGTCGCACAGATACGCAGTATTTT. This sequence encodes CTSSQTASGGRTDTQYF. This chain uses TRBV1 with TRBJ2-3; TRBD2 reflects the table's D call only, with no check against the DNA. TRBV1 has pseudogene status. The CDR3 totals 17 residues.

The chain is built from TRBV19 and TRBJ1-1, with D maybe TRBD1 (6 bases). The germline V gene has CDR1 LNHDA and CDR2 SQIVND (reference sequence). V lost 4 bases to trimming and J lost 10 bases, with 16 bases between them. The CDR3 is 13 residues long. CDR3 sequence reads: CASSNRATGGAFF. Written as DNA, the CDR3 is TGTGCCAGTAGTAACAGGGCGACGGGGGGAGCTTTCTTT. Filled out from reference TRBV19 and TRBJ1-1, the complete variable domain reads DGGITQSPKYLFRKEGQNVTLSCEQNLNHDAMYWYRQDPGQGLRLIYYSQIVNDFQKGDIAEGYSVSREKKESFPLTVTSAQKNPTAFYLCASSNRATGGAFFGQGTRLTVV.

This chain links TRBV13 with TRBJ1-4; 11 bases match TRBD1. Germline lookup yields CDR1 PRHDT and CDR2 FYEKMQ (reference sequence). The CDR3 has 15 residues. The V gene end was trimmed by 5 bases and the J gene end by 6 bases; junction bases not matched to a gene: 5. CDR3 protein: CASSLGQGADEKLFF. The CDR3 bases are TGTGCCAGCAGCCTCGGACAGGGGGCTGATGAAAAACTGTTTTTT. Filled out from reference TRBV13 and TRBJ1-4, the complete variable domain reads AAGVIQSPRHLIKEKRETATLKCYPIPRHDTVYWYQQGPGQDPQFLISFYEKMQSDKGSIPDRFSAQQFSDYHSELNMSSLELGDSALYFCASSLGQGADEKLFFGSGTQLSVL.

The chain links TRBV11-2 to TRBJ2-5; 9 nucleotides agree with TRBD2. Trimming at V came to 5 bases and at J to 5 bases, leaving 6 bases not matched to a gene. CDR1 SGHAT and CDR2 FQNNGV come from the germline V gene. CDR3 size: 14 residues. This chain's CDR3 is CASSPGTSWETQYF. The CDR3 region has the DNA TGTGCCAGCAGCCCAGGGACTAGCTGGGAGACCCAGTACTTC.